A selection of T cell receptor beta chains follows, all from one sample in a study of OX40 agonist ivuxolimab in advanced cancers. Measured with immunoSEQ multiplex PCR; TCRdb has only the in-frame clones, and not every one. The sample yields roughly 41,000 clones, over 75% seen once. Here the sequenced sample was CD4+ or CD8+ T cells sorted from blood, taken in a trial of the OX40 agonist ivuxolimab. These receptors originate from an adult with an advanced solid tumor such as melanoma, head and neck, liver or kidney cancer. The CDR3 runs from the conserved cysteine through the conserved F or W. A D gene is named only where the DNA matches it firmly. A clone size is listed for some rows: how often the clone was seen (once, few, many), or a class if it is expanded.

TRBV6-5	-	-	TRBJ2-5	TGTGCCAGCAGAGTCGCTGGCAGGGGACAAGAGACCCAGTACTTC	CASRVAGRGQETQYF
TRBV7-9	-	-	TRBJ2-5	TGTGCCAGCAGCTTAGCGGGCAGGGTTAGGGAGACCCAGTACTTC	CASSLAGRVRETQYF
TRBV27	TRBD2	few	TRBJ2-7	TGTGCCAGCAGTTTCGGGGCGGGGGGGAACGAGCAGTACTTC	CASSFGAGGNEQYF
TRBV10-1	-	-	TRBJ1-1	TGCGCCAGCAGTGAGTTGATCCTGGGGGGGACTGAAGCTTTCTTT	CASSELILGGTEAFF
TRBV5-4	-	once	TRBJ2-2	TGTGCCAGCAGCTTGAATTGGGGGGCGAACGGGGAGCTGTTTTTT	CASSLNWGANGELFF
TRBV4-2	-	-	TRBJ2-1	TGTGCCAGCAGCCAAGATAAGTGGGGGGGCCTGGATGAGCAGTTCTTC	CASSQDKWGGLDEQFF
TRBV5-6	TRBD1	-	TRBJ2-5	TGTGCCAGCAGCTTACAGGGGTACCAAGAGACCCAGTACTTC	CASSLQGYQETQYF
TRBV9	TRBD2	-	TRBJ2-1	TGTGCCAGCAGCTTAGGACTAGCCGGTAATGAGCAGTTCTTC	CASSLGLAGNEQFF
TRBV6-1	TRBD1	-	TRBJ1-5	TGTGCCAGCAGTGGGACAGGGCGTCAGCCCCAGCATTTT	CASSGTGRQPQHF
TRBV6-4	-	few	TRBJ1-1	TGTGCCAGCAGTGACTCGGGATGGGTGAGGAAAACTTTCTTT	CASSDSGWVRKTFF
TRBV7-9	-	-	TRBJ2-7	TGTGCCAGCAGCTTTCAGCCGATGTTGCCGGCCCCCTACGAGCAGTACTTC	CASSFQPMLPAPYEQYF